The 4 T cell receptor beta chains listed next were all sequenced from one sample in a study of cytomegalovirus exposure and HLA in healthy donors. Method: immunoSEQ multiplex PCR; TCRdb's copy keeps in-frame clones and lacks some. The sample has approximately 200,000 clones, approximately 82% seen once. Sequenced input: PBMCs. The source is a woman aged 25 to 39 in good health and CMV-seropositive.

This chain uses TRBV7-6 with TRBJ2-1, with D possibly matching TRBD1 (6 bases). The CDR3 is 16 amino acids. The germline V and J ends were trimmed by 2 bases and 2 bases, with 13 bases remaining between them. Per germline, CDR1 SGHVS and CDR2 FNYEAQ. The CDR3: CASSLSGALPYNEQFF. The CDR3 DNA reads TGTGCCAGCAGCTTATCAGGGGCTCTACCCTACAATGAGCAGTTCTTC.

The chain uses TRBV19 and TRBJ2-1; the D gene is possibly TRBD2 (6 bases). Trimming pared 5 bases from V and 2 bases from J, leaving 16 bases between. The germline V gene encodes CDR1 LNHDA and CDR2 SQIVND (reference sequence). The CDR3 sequence is 16 residues long. CDR3 residues: CASSAVVGGPYNEQFF. The CDR3 bases are TGTGCCAGTAGTGCCGTAGTGGGAGGACCCTACAATGAGCAGTTCTTC.

This chain uses TRBV7-9 with TRBJ1-2; D gene uncertain. V dropped 4 bases and J dropped 3 bases, with 6 bases sitting between them. Germline-derived CDR1 and CDR2 are SEHNR and FQNEAQ (reference sequence). The CDR3 extends over 12 amino acids. CDR3 loop: CASSYQDYGYTF. The CDR3 bases are TGTGCCAGCAGCTACCAGGACTATGGCTACACCTTC.

This chain joins TRBV28 and TRBJ1-4; D gene uncertain. The CDR3 loop spans 15 amino acids. Germline V gene lookup returns CDR1 MDHEN and CDR2 SYDVKM. Trimming shortened V by 7 bases and J by 0 bases, and 12 bases separated the two germline ends. The CDR3 protein is CASTTDPATNEKLFF. The CDR3 region has the DNA TGTGCCAGCACCACAGACCCCGCAACTAATGAAAAACTGTTTTTT.